One sample yielded the 12 T cell receptor beta chains listed below, sequenced in a study of blood T cell repertoires in COVID-19. The protocol was immunoSEQ multiplex PCR, while the TCRdb copy is restricted to in-frame clones and leaves out a portion. Of tens of thousands of clones listed, around 88% are singletons. Sequencing was done on a sample of peripheral blood. The receptors shown here come from a human donor in a cohort sampled during active COVID-19.

This chain joins TRBV18 and TRBJ2-5; TRBD2 is a possible D gene (5 bases). Trimming cost V 2 bases and J 5 bases, with 6 bases left between them. The CDR3 has 12 amino acids. Germline values: CDR1 KGHSH, CDR2 LQKENI. The CDR3 is CASSPGEETQYF. As DNA, the CDR3 is TGTGCCAGCTCACCAGGGGAGGAGACCCAGTACTTC.

The chain is built from TRBV4-1 and TRBJ2-7; D not resolved. V was trimmed by 0 bases and J by 5 bases, leaving 11 bases between them. The V gene's germline CDR1 is MGHRA and CDR2 YSYEKL. CDR3 size: 14 residues. In DNA, the CDR3 is TGCGCCAGCAGCCAAGACTACCGCCTCCACGAGCAGTACTTC. Residues: CASSQDYRLHEQYF.

This clone was recorded once. The rearrangement uses TRBV4-1 and TRBJ2-3; D is undetermined. Germline CDR1 reads MGHRA; CDR2 reads YSYEKL. This CDR3 is 14 amino acids long. The V end lost 0 bases, the J end lost 4 bases, and 8 bases lay between the germline ends. The CDR3 DNA is TGCGCCAGCAGCCAAGATATGAGGTCAGATACGCAGTATTTT. It specifies CASSQDMRSDTQYF.

This chain connects TRBV11-2 to TRBJ2-4; the match to TRBD1 covers 9 bases. Germline V gene lookup returns CDR1 SGHAT and CDR2 FQNNGV. The CDR3 is 13 residues long. Trimming removed 4 bases from V and 6 bases from J; junction bases left unmatched: 1. The CDR3 bases are TGTGCCAGCAGCTGGGACAGGGCAAACATTCAGTACTTC. It yields the protein CASSWDRANIQYF.

This clone appeared a few times. This sample also contains other DNA sequences that code for the same CDR3. The chain couples TRBV12-3 or TRBV12-4 to TRBJ2-7; 7 bases are a match to TRBD1. Trimming cost V 6 bases and J 4 bases; bases outside gene matches: 6. The CDR3 is 13 residues long. The CDR3 loop reads CASSRNRGYEQYF. Written as DNA, the CDR3 is TGTGCCAGCAGCCGGAACAGGGGTTACGAGCAGTACTTC.

This clone appeared a single time. V usage is TRBV7-6 and J usage is TRBJ2-1, with D possibly TRBD2 on 6 matching bases. CDR3 length: 15 amino acids. Germline loops: CDR1 SGHVS, CDR2 FNYEAQ. V lost 2 bases and J lost 6, with 14 bases in between. For the CDR3, the DNA is TGTGCCAGCAGCTTATTCTCTAGCGTGGGCAATGAGCAGTTCTTC. This gives the protein CASSLFSSVGNEQFF.

The chain links TRBV27 to TRBJ1-3; TRBD1 aligns across 9 bases. After removal of 5 bases from V and 4 bases from J, the junction contained 15 bases not matched to a gene. Germline V gene lookup returns CDR1 MNHEY and CDR2 SMNVEV (reference sequence). This CDR3 has 18 amino acids. CDR3 sequence: CASSRTGDSWRKGNTIYF. For the CDR3, the DNA is TGTGCCAGCAGTCGGACAGGGGACAGTTGGCGGAAGGGAAACACCATATATTTT.

CDR3 residues: CASSVGGLAGVEQFF. The CDR3 nucleotides read TGTGCCAGCAGCGTAGGAGGGTTAGCGGGGGTTGAGCAGTTCTTC. V is TRBV9 and J is TRBJ2-1; TRBD2 agrees at 9 bases. Trimming cost V 0 bases and J 9 bases; bases outside gene matches: 7. CDR1 and CDR2 (germline): SGDLS, YYNGEE. CDR3 size: 15 residues.

The chain uses TRBV4-1 and TRBJ2-5, with 7 bases aligning to TRBD2. Looked up from germline, CDR1 is MGHRA and CDR2 is YSYEKL. CDR3 length equals 16 residues. With 0 bases clipped from V and 2 bases from J, the junction kept 6 bases outside the gene matches. CDR3 sequence (DNA): TGCGCCAGCAGCCAAGAAGGGAGGGCACTACAAGAGACCCAGTACTTC. It specifies CASSQEGRALQETQYF.

The CDR3 DNA sequence: TGTGCCAGTAGTCTCAGCTCCTATAATTCACCCCTCCACTTT. Translation: CASSLSSYNSPLHF. V is TRBV19 and J is TRBJ1-6; D call uncertain. CDR1 and CDR2 (germline): LNHDA, SQIVND (reference sequence). Trimming took 5 bases from V and 0 from J, leaving 5 bases between them. There are 14 residues in the CDR3.

The chain joins TRBV7-2 to TRBJ2-7, with TRBD2 as a possible D gene (5 bases). Trimming pared 5 bases from V and 2 bases from J, leaving 13 bases between. The CDR3 spans 14 residues. The germline CDR1 and CDR2 sequences are SGHTA and FQGNSA. Here the CDR3 reads CASSPRLTAYEQYF. The DNA for the CDR3 is TGTGCCAGCAGCCCCCGACTAACGGCCTACGAGCAGTACTTC.

The chain uses TRBV27 and TRBJ2-1; D perhaps matches TRBD2 (6 bases). The CDR3 totals 15 residues. The germline V and J ends were trimmed by 7 bases and 0 bases, with 13 bases remaining between them. Germline lookup yields CDR1 MNHEY and CDR2 SMNVEV (reference sequence). In DNA, the CDR3 is TGTGCCAGCACCCTTAGCGGTAGCTCCTACAATGAGCAGTTCTTC. It yields the protein CASTLSGSSYNEQFF.